The 5 T cell receptor beta chains below come from one sample, sequenced in a study of CD8 T cells in Susac syndrome. Reverse transcription of about 0.45 to 1 ug RNA was carried out with random hexamers. TCRdb analysed the immunoSEQ multiplex PCR reads with MiXCR anew, one entry per CDR3 protein. The repertoire holds 130,000 or so distinct CDR3 sequences, with roughly 80% as singletons. The specimen was CD8+ T cells from PBMCs. These receptors all stem from a human donor with multiple sclerosis.

The sample holds one count of this clonotype. The V gene is TRBV19, the J gene TRBJ1-1, with D tentatively TRBD1 (5 bases). The V end lost 1 base, the J end lost 5 bases, and 11 bases lay between the germline ends. The CDR3 spans 14 residues. From germline, CDR1 is LNHDA and CDR2 SQIVND (reference sequence). This CDR3 reads CASSIAPGNTEAFF. The CDR3 nucleotides are TGTGCCAGTAGTATAGCTCCAGGGAATACTGAAGCTTTCTTT.

This clonotype was counted once. This chain joins TRBV5-1 and TRBJ2-3, with D perhaps assigned TRBD1 or TRBD2 (6 bases each). Germline V CDR1 and CDR2: SGHRS, YFSETQ. The CDR3 has 13 residues. Trimming removed 4 bases from V and 12 bases from J, with 18 bases in between. CDR3 amino acids: CASSPERGDPQYF. The CDR3 nucleotides are TGCGCCAGCAGCCCCGAAAGGGGGGATCCCCAGTATTTT. The full variable domain, with the rest looked up from reference TRBV5-1 and TRBJ2-3, is KAGVTQTPRYLIKTRGQQVTLSCSPISGHRSVSWYQQTPGQGLQFLFEYFSETQRNKGNFPGRFSGRQFSNSRSEMNVSTLELGDSALYLCASSPERGDPQYFGPGTRLTVL.

This clonotype was observed a handful of times. V usage is TRBV5-6 and J usage is TRBJ2-7; D unresolved. CDR3 length equals 14 residues. The germline gives CDR1 SGHDT, CDR2 YYEEEE. The V gene lost 0 bases and the J gene lost 6 bases, with 13 bases spanning the gap. In DNA, the CDR3 is TGTGCCAGCAGCTTGGGTATAGGCAATGTCGAGCAGTACTTC. Its protein product is CASSLGIGNVEQYF.

The chain couples TRBV6-2 or TRBV6-3 to TRBJ2-7; TRBD2 matches 12 bases. V shed 2 bases, J shed 1 base, and the junction held 6 bases outside the gene matches. The CDR3 contains 17 residues. The germline CDR1 and CDR2 sequences are MNHEY and SVGEGT. In DNA, the CDR3 is TGTGCCAGCAGTTACGGATCTAGCGGGAGGGGTTCCTACGAGCAGTACGTC. As protein: CASSYGSSGRGSYEQYV.

The rearrangement joins TRBV7-9 to TRBJ1-1; D unclear. V shed 2 bases and J shed 1 base, with 8 bases lying between them. In germline, CDR1 is SEHNR, CDR2 FQNEAQ (reference sequence). The CDR3 loop spans 14 amino acids. CDR3 sequence reads: CASSLLGPNTEAFF. The CDR3 DNA reads as TGTGCCAGCAGCTTACTAGGTCCGAACACTGAAGCTTTCTTT. The complete variable domain, with remaining parts taken from reference TRBV7-9 and TRBJ1-1, reads DTGVSQNPRHKITKRGQNVTFRCDPISEHNRLYWYRQTLGQGPEFLTYFQNEAQLEKSRLLSDRFSAERPKGSFSTLEIQRTEQGDSAMYLCASSLLGPNTEAFFGQGTRLTVV.